The sequence of this TCR beta chain was determined in a study of Tregs in tolerant kidney transplant recipients. A remark on this clone: Its antigen is not known.

The CDR3 has 16 residues. V gave up 5 bases and J gave up 9 bases; unmatched junction bases: 14. Per germline, CDR1 MDHEN and CDR2 SYDVKM. The method was immunoSEQ multiplex PCR; TCRdb's version includes in-frame clones alone and lacks a portion of them. The sample carries approximately 99,000 clones, roughly 90% recorded once. General observations from the study: For some patients, primers changed over time, blocking nucleotide-level comparison.

This clonotype was sampled from a human donor who received a combined kidney and bone marrow transplant. The sample was CD4+ T cells from blood, taken before the transplant. The gene calls are TRBV28 and TRBJ2-1; 9 nucleotides agree with TRBD2. In nucleotides, the CDR3 is TGTGCCAGCAGTCGAACCCCGGGACTAGCCCTCGGTGAGCAGTTCTTC. This codes for CASSRTPGLALGEQFF. Complete variable domain (other parts from reference TRBV28 and TRBJ2-1): DVKVTQSSRYLVKRTGEKVFLECVQDMDHENMFWYRQDPGLGLRLIYFSYDVKMKEKGDIPEGYSVSREKKERFSLILESASTNQTSMYLCASSRTPGLALGEQFFGPGTRLTVL.